This TCR beta chain was captured in a study of blood T cell repertoires in COVID-19. Looking at the study overall: The samples span acute and convalescent COVID-19 from the United States, Italy and Spain. Sample material is recorded as cDNA or gDNA derived from T cells, B-cell-depleted T cells, or PBMCs.

The CDR3 has 18 residues. Trimming took 6 bases from V and 0 from J; bases not matched to a gene: 10. The germline gives CDR1 MDHEN, CDR2 SYDVKM. Patients from Seattle were sampled longitudinally, starting during active infection. Study processing details: For nucleated cells, counts were estimated from reference gene primer amplification. Sequencing was performed with immunoSEQ multiplex PCR; in TCRdb, only in-frame clones are kept and a portion is missing. V, J and clone size are those of that table, while D and trimming were read from the DNA. This sample yields 300,000 to 350,000 clones, of which roughly 90% are seen a single time; more than 0.85% belongs to the top ten.

V gene TRBV28 combines with J gene TRBJ2-4; TRBD2 matches 11 bases. The sample was peripheral blood. This clonotype was obtained from a woman aged 40-49 years with COVID-19, enrolled during active disease. CDR3 nucleotides: TGTGCCAGCAGCCCCCCTGGGACTAGCGGTTTAGCCAAAAACATTCAGTACTTC. This translates into CASSPPGTSGLAKNIQYF. Variable domain in full (rest from reference TRBV28 and TRBJ2-4): DVKVTQSSRYLVKRTGEKVFLECVQDMDHENMFWYRQDPGLGLRLIYFSYDVKMKEKGDIPEGYSVSREKKERFSLILESASTNQTSMYLCASSPPGTSGLAKNIQYFGAGTRLSVL.